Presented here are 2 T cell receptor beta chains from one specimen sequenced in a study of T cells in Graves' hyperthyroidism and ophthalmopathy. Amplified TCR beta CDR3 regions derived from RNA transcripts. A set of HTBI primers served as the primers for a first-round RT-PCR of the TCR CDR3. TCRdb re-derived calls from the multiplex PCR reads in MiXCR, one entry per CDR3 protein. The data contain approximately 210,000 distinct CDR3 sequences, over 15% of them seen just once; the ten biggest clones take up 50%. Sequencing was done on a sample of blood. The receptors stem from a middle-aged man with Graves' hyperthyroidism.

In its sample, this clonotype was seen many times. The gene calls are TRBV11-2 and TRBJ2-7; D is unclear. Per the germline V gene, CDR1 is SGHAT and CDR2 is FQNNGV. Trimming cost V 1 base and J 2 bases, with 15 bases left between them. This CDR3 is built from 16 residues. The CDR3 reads CASSLAPAGQTYEQYF. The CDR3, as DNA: TGTGCCAGCAGCTTAGCCCCTGCAGGCCAAACCTACGAGCAGTACTTC.

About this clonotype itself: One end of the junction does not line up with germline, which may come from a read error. The CDR3 spells CASSLGDTRQYEQYF. CDR3 sequence (DNA): TGCGCCAGCAGCTTGGGAGACACCCGTCAATACGAGCAGTACTTC. The chain is built from TRBV7-2 and TRBJ2-7, with D tentatively TRBD2 (5 bases). Germline V gives CDR1 SGHTA, CDR2 FQGNSA. The CDR3 consists of 15 residues.